The present T cell receptor beta chain was sequenced within a study of metastatic and nonmetastatic thyroid tumors. Study in general: The authors compared repertoires across blood and tumor or nodule tissue from malignant and benign thyroid patients.

In the original workflow: The distant-metastasis classifier for papillary thyroid cancer was built from CDR3 differences across clinicopathological groups. TCRdb used MiXCR to call clones anew from the PCR reads. In this record, the V and J calls reflect TCRdb's handling and not the investigators' own analysis. The sample comprises roughly 20,000 clones, about a third of which are singletons, and 25% to 30% rests with the top ten. Details on this clone: As yet, its antigen is unknown.

Notes on the study in general: It was reported that TCR beta diversity was significantly higher in malignant thyroid tumors than benign nodules, in blood and tumor.

The entire patient cohort was treatment-naive prior to thyroid surgery. The J segment lost 5 bases and the V segment lost 5 bases, leaving 13 bases of the junction unmatched. Looked up from germline, CDR1 is SGHAT and CDR2 is FQNNGV. The CDR3 is made up of 18 amino acids. This receptor was obtained from a female donor with papillary thyroid cancer or a benign thyroid nodule (not recorded which). Some clones in this sample may be carry-over from other donors' samples. The sample was tumor tissue. The gene calls are TRBV11-2 and TRBJ2-1, with 12 bases fitting TRBD2. CDR3 in DNA: TGTGCCAGCAGCCACGGGACTAGCGGGCCGGATCGGAACAATGAGCAGTTCTTC. This codes for CASSHGTSGPDRNNEQFF.